The text below deals with one T cell receptor (beta chain). This sample is drawn from a study of blood T cell repertoires in COVID-19. As originally analysed: Amplification of reference gene primers was used by the study to estimate nucleated cell counts. Here immunoSEQ multiplex PCR was the method, and the copy in TCRdb shows in-frame clones only, minus some. The V and J calls and clone size were taken over from that table, and D and trimming were inferred from the DNA. Of 130,000 to 150,000 clones in the sample, about nine tenths were seen once. This TCR derives from a human donor in a cohort sampled during active COVID-19. Sequencing was done on a sample of peripheral blood.

The CDR3 reads CASSMSWGGMGYNEQFF. In DNA form, the CDR3 reads TGTGCCAGTAGTATGTCTTGGGGCGGGATGGGGTACAATGAGCAGTTCTTC. V usage is TRBV19 and J usage is TRBJ2-1, with D maybe TRBD2 (6 bases). The V end lost 3 bases, the J end lost 4 bases, and 19 bases lay between the germline ends. In germline, CDR1 is LNHDA, CDR2 SQIVND (reference sequence). The CDR3 sequence is 17 residues long.